The rows below give T cell receptor beta chains drawn from one sample of a study of blood T cells in healthy people across ages. One entry per CDR3 protein, called by TCRdb with MiXCR from the 5' RACE reads. Among some 1.5 million distinct CDR3 sequences listed, 28% were seen once. Source material: blood. Every receptor here comes from a woman in her 30s in good health. CDR3s include the opening cysteine and the closing phenylalanine or tryptophan. A D gene is named only where the DNA matches it firmly. Some rows mark clone size as missing; the rest say once, few, many or name a class of expanded clone.

CDR3nt,CDR3aa,abundance,d_gene,j_gene,v_gene
TGTGCCAGCAGCCAAGCGAGGCAGGGAGCAGATACGCAGTATTTT,CASSQARQGADTQYF,NA,NA,TRBJ2-3,TRBV3-1
TGTGCCAGCAGCTTAAGTCAGGGGGCCAATGAAAAACTGTTTTTT,CASSLSQGANEKLFF,NA,TRBD1,TRBJ1-4,TRBV7-9
TGTGCCAGCCGTCAGGGGGATAGCCCAGAGCAGTTCTTC,CASRQGDSPEQFF,NA,TRBD1,TRBJ2-1,TRBV6-2/TRBV6-3
TGTGCCAGCAGCTCGACAGGCGAGGGGGAGACCCAGTACTTC,CASSSTGEGETQYF,NA,NA,TRBJ2-5,TRBV5-4
TGTGCCATCGGTCCTAGCGGGAATTACAATGAGCAGTTCTTC,CAIGPSGNYNEQFF,NA,TRBD2,TRBJ2-1,TRBV10-3
TGCAGTGCTCCGAACAGGGCCGAGAATCAGCCCCAGCATTTT,CSAPNRAENQPQHF,NA,NA,TRBJ1-5,TRBV20-1
TGTGCCACCAGACTTTCGGATACGCAGTATTTT,CATRLSDTQYF,few,NA,TRBJ2-3,TRBV2
TGCAGTGCTAGAGATTTGATGATGGAGACTAGCGGACCCTACGAGCAGTACTTC,CSARDLMMETSGPYEQYF,few,TRBD2,TRBJ2-7,TRBV20-1
TGTGCCAGCAGGATAGCGGGAGAGACCCAGTACTTC,CASRIAGETQYF,NA,TRBD2,TRBJ2-5,TRBV2
TGTGCCAGCAGGGAGGCGGGACAGAACTACGAGCAGTACTTC,CASREAGQNYEQYF,NA,NA,TRBJ2-7,TRBV6-2/TRBV6-3
TGTGCCAGCAGCGTTCGACAGGCCAACTACGAGCAGTACTTC,CASSVRQANYEQYF,few,NA,TRBJ2-7,TRBV5-6
TGTGCCAGCAGTTACTCGAGCCTTGGGGCGTACGAGCAGTACTTC,CASSYSSLGAYEQYF,many,NA,TRBJ2-7,TRBV6-5
TGTGCCACCAGCAGAGGAAGACAAGAGACCCAGTACTTC,CATSRGRQETQYF,many,NA,TRBJ2-5,TRBV15
TGTGCCAGCAGTGATCGAGAAGGGTATCAGCCCCAGCATTTT,CASSDREGYQPQHF,NA,NA,TRBJ1-5,TRBV2
TGTGCCAGCAGCTTAGTAGATGGTTCGGAAGAGCAGTACTTC,CASSLVDGSEEQYF,many,NA,TRBJ2-7,TRBV7-2
TGTGCCAGCAGTTTTCACGGGACAGGGCGCAGCGAAAAACTGTTTTTT,CASSFHGTGRSEKLFF,many,TRBD1,TRBJ1-4,TRBV12-3/TRBV12-4
TGTGCCAGCAGCGGACCTCTTTTTTCCAAAAGTTACACCTTC,CASSGPLFSKSYTF,NA,NA,TRBJ1-2,TRBV7-2
TGTGCCAGCAGCTTGCGGGACAGCCCTAGCACAGATACGCAGTATTTT,CASSLRDSPSTDTQYF,NA,NA,TRBJ2-3,TRBV7-6
TGTGCCAGCAGAAACGACTCCTACAATGAGCAGTTCTTC,CASRNDSYNEQFF,few,NA,TRBJ2-1,TRBV7-9
TGTGCCAGCAGTTTAATAGGGGTGGGCACTGAAGCTTTCTTT,CASSLIGVGTEAFF,few,NA,TRBJ1-1,TRBV28
TGTGCCAGCAGCGTCACAGGGGACGGCGATGAGCAGTTCTTC,CASSVTGDGDEQFF,few,TRBD1,TRBJ2-1,TRBV9
TGTGCCAGCAGTTATAGGAGCGCTGGGGCCAACGTCCTGACTTTC,CASSYRSAGANVLTF,many,NA,TRBJ2-6,TRBV6-5
TGTGCCAGCAGTTACCCAGCGGACATCCGAAACTATGGCTACACCTTC,CASSYPADIRNYGYTF,many,NA,TRBJ1-2,TRBV6-6
TGCGCCAGCAGCTCCGTCCAGGGGATAAGCTCCTACGAGCAGTACTTC,CASSSVQGISSYEQYF,NA,NA,TRBJ2-7,TRBV5-1
TGTGCCAGCAGTTACTTGGGACAGGGTGGCGAGCAGTACTTC,CASSYLGQGGEQYF,NA,TRBD1,TRBJ2-7,TRBV6-5
TGCGCCAGCAGCCAAGATCGTCCAAGGGACGAGCAGTACTTC,CASSQDRPRDEQYF,few,NA,TRBJ2-7,TRBV4-1
TGTGCCTGCGAGGGACTAGCGGGGGGTAATGAGCAGTTCTTC,CACEGLAGGNEQFF,NA,TRBD2,TRBJ2-1,TRBV30
TGCAGCGTTGACGGGACAGGTTCCTACGAGCAGTACTTC,CSVDGTGSYEQYF,many,TRBD1,TRBJ2-7,TRBV29-1
TGCGCCAGCAGCCCCGACCGGGAGCGCAATGAGCAGTTCTTC,CASSPDRERNEQFF,many,NA,TRBJ2-1,TRBV4-3
TGTGCCAGCAGCCAAGGATGGGTCGCTAGCGGGGGGGCCGATGAGCAGTTCTTC,CASSQGWVASGGADEQFF,few,TRBD2,TRBJ2-1,TRBV4-2
TGCAGCGGAGGACCCTCGGAGGGCTACACCTTC,CSGGPSEGYTF,many,NA,TRBJ1-2,TRBV29-1
TGTGCCAGCAGTTATAGCTGGACAGCTCCCTATGGCTACACCTTC,CASSYSWTAPYGYTF,NA,NA,TRBJ1-2,TRBV28
TGTGCCAGCAGTTCAGAGTATGAGCAGTTCTTC,CASSSEYEQFF,few,NA,TRBJ2-1,TRBV12-3/TRBV12-4
TGTGCCTGGAGTGAGGGTATCTTCAATCAGCCCCAGCATTTT,CAWSEGIFNQPQHF,NA,NA,TRBJ1-5,TRBV30
TGTGCCAGCAGCTTAGGGACACCGCGGGATATGCAGTATTTT,CASSLGTPRDMQYF,few,NA,TRBJ2-3,TRBV7-6
TGTGCCAGCAACGTAGGACAGGGGGACGGTGGCTACACCTTC,CASNVGQGDGGYTF,NA,TRBD1,TRBJ1-2,TRBV9
TGTGCCAGCTCATACGCCAGGGGGAACACTGAAGCTTTCTTT,CASSYARGNTEAFF,few,NA,TRBJ1-1,TRBV18
TGTGCCAGCAGTTTTGGGGCGGGCAATCAGCCCCAGCATTTT,CASSFGAGNQPQHF,many,NA,TRBJ1-5,TRBV12-3/TRBV12-4
TGTGCCAGCAGTGAATTAGGGGCGGCGCTCTATGGCTACACCTTC,CASSELGAALYGYTF,NA,NA,TRBJ1-2,TRBV25-1
TGCAGTGCTATAAGGGGTGCGGCAGCCCAAGAGACCCAGTACTTC,CSAIRGAAAQETQYF,many,NA,TRBJ2-5,TRBV20-1
TGCAGCGGACTAGCGGGACCCACAGATACGCAGTATTTT,CSGLAGPTDTQYF,NA,TRBD2,TRBJ2-3,TRBV20-1
TGCGCCAGCAGCTTGGCAATAGCGGGGGAAGTTGAGCAGTTCTTC,CASSLAIAGEVEQFF,few,TRBD2,TRBJ2-1,TRBV5-1
TGCAGCGTCGCGACTAGCGGGAGTTTAAATGAGCAGTTCTTC,CSVATSGSLNEQFF,many,TRBD2,TRBJ2-1,TRBV29-1
TGCAGTGCTTCCCTGACTAGCGGGAGGGATACGCAGTATTTT,CSASLTSGRDTQYF,NA,TRBD2,TRBJ2-3,TRBV20-1
TGCAGTGCTTTCGACGGGCCAGAGGCCCAGTACTTC,CSAFDGPEAQYF,NA,NA,TRBJ2-5,TRBV20-1
TGCGCCAGCAGCTTGTCGACTCTGGATTCACCCCTCCACTTT,CASSLSTLDSPLHF,NA,NA,TRBJ1-6,TRBV5-1
TGTGCCAGCAGTTCCCAAGCTGTGGGCGAGCAGTACTTC,CASSSQAVGEQYF,NA,NA,TRBJ2-7,TRBV28
TGCGCCAGCAGCCGGCTAGCGGAGGCGGAGACCCAGTACTTC,CASSRLAEAETQYF,NA,TRBD2,TRBJ2-5,TRBV5-1
TGTGCCAGCAGCTTAGGTGACCCAGGGGTGGGCGAGCAGTACTTC,CASSLGDPGVGEQYF,NA,NA,TRBJ2-7,TRBV7-9
TGTGCCAGCAACCGAGCGGGGGGCCCCTACAATGAGCAGTACTTC,CASNRAGGPYNEQYF,NA,TRBD2,TRBJ2-7,TRBV6-5